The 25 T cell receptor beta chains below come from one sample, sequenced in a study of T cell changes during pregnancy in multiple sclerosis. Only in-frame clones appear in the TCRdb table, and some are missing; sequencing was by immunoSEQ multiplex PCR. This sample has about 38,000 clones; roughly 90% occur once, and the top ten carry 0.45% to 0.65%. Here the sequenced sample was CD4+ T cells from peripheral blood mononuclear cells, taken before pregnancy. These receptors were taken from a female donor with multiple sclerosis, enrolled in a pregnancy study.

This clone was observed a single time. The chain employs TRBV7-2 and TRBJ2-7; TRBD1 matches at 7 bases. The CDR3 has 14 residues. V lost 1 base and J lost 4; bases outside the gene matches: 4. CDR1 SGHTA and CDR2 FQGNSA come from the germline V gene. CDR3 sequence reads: CASSLGHRGYEQYF. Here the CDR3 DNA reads TGTGCCAGCAGCTTAGGTCACAGGGGATACGAGCAGTACTTC.

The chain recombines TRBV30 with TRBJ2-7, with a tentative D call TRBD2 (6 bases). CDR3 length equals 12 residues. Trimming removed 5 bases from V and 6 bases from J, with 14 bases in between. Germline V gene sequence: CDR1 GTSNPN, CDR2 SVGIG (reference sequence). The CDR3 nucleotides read TGTGCCTGGGGCCAGGGACTTATCGAGCAGTACTTC. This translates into CAWGQGLIEQYF.

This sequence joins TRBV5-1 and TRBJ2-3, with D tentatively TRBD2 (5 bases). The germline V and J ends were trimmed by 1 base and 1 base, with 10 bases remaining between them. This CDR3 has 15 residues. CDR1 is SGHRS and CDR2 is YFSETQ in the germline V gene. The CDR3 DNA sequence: TGCGCCAGCAGCTTGCTGACTATGGGCACAGATACGCAGTATTTT. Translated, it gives CASSLLTMGTDTQYF.

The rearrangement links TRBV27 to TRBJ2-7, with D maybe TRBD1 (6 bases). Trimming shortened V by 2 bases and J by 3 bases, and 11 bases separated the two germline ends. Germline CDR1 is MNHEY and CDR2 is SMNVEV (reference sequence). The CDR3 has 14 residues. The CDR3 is CASSLRGHLYEQYF. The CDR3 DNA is TGTGCCAGCAGTTTAAGGGGACACCTCTACGAGCAGTACTTC.

The CDR3 nucleotides read TGCAGCGGTGCCGGAGGAAGGGTGAACACTGAAGCTTTCTTT. Residues: CSGAGGRVNTEAFF. The gene calls are TRBV29-1 and TRBJ1-1; D is undetermined. CDR3 length equals 14 residues. The V and J ends lost 7 bases and 0 bases respectively, with 15 bases between them. The V gene's germline CDR1 is SQVTM and CDR2 ANQGSEA.

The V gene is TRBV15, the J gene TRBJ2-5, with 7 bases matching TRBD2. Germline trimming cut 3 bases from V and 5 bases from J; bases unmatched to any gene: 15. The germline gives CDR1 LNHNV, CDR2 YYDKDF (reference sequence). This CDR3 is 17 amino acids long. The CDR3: CATSSPKSHSGGETQYF. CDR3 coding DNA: TGTGCCACCAGCAGCCCTAAGAGCCACTCCGGGGGGGAGACCCAGTACTTC.

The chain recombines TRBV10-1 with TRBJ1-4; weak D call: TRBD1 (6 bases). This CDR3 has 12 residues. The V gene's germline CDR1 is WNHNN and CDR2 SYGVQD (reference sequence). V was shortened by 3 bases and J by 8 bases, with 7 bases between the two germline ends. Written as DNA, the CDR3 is TGCGCCAGCAGTGACCAGGGGGAAAAACTGTTTTTT. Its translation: CASSDQGEKLFF.

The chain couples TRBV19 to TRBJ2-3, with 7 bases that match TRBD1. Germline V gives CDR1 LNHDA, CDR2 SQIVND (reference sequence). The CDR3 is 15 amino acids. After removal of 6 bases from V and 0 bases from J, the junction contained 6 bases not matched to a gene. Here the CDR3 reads CASRSYRGSTDTQYF. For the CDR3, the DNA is TGTGCCAGTAGGTCGTACAGGGGTAGCACAGATACGCAGTATTTT.

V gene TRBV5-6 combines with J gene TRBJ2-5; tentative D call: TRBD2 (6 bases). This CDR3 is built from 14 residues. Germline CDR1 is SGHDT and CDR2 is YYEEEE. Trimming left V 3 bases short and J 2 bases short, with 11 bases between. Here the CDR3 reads CASSWRASQETQYF. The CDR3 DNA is TGTGCCAGCAGCTGGAGGGCTTCTCAAGAGACCCAGTACTTC.

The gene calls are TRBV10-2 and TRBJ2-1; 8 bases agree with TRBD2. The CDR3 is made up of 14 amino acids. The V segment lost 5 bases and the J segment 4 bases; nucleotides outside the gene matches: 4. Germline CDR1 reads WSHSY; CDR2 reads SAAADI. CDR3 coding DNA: TGCGCCAGCAGTCTGCGGGGGGAGTACAATGAGCAGTTCTTC. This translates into CASSLRGEYNEQFF.

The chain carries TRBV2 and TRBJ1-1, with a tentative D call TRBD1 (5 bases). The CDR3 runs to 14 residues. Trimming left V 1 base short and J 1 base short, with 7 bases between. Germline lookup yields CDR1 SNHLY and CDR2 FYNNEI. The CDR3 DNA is TGTGCCAGCAGTGAAGGGAGGGGGAACACTGAAGCTTTCTTT. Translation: CASSEGRGNTEAFF. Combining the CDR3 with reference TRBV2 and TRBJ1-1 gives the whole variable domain EPEVTQTPSHQVTQMGQEVILRCVPISNHLYFYWYRQILGQKVEFLVSFYNNEISEKSEIFDDQFSVERPDGSNFTLKIRSTKLEDSAMYFCASSEGRGNTEAFFGQGTRLTVV.

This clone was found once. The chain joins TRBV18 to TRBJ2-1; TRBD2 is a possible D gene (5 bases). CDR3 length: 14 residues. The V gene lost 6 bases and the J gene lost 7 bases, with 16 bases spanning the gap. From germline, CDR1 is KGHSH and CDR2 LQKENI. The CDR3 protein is CASSPRGGGNEQFF. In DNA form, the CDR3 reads TGTGCCAGCTCCCCCCGCGGAGGTGGTAATGAGCAGTTCTTC.

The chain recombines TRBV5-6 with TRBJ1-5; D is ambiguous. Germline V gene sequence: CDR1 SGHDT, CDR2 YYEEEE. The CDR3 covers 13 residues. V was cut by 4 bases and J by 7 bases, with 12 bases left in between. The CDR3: CASSLIPGQPQHF. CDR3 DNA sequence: TGTGCCAGCAGCCTCATCCCGGGGCAGCCCCAGCATTTT.

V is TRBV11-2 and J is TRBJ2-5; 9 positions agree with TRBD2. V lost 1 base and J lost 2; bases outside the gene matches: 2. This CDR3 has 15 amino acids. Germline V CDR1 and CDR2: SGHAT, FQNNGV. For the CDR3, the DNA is TGTGCCAGCAGCTTAGTAGCGGGGGTACAAGAGACCCAGTACTTC. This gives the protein CASSLVAGVQETQYF. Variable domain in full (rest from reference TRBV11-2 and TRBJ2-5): EAGVAQSPRYKIIEKRQSVAFWCNPISGHATLYWYQQILGQGPKLLIQFQNNGVVDDSQLPKDRFSAERLKGVDSTLKIQPAKLEDSAVYLCASSLVAGVQETQYFGPGTRLLVL.

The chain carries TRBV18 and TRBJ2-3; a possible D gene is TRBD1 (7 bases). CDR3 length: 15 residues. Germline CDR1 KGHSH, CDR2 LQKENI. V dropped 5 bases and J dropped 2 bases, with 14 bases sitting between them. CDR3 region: CASSTDREVTDTQYF. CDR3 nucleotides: TGTGCCAGCTCAACCGACAGGGAGGTCACAGATACGCAGTATTTT. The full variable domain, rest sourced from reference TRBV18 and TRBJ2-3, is NAGVMQNPRHLVRRRGQEARLRCSPMKGHSHVYWYRQLPEEGLKFMVYLQKENIIDESGMPKERFSAEFPKEGPSILRIQQVVRGDSAAYFCASSTDREVTDTQYFGPGTRLTVL.

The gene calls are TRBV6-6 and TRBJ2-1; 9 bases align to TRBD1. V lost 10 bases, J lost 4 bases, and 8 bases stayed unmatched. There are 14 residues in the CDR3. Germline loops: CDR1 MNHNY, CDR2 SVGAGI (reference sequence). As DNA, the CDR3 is TGTGCCACCCGCCGGGACAGGGATTACAATGAGCAGTTCTTC. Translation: CATRRDRDYNEQFF.

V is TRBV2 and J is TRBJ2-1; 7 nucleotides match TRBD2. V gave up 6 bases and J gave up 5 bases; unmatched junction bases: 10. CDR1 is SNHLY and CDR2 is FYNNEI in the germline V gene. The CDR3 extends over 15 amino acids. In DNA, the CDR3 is TGTGCCAGCAGGGGGGACGGGGGGAACGACAATGAGCAGTTCTTC. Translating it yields CASRGDGGNDNEQFF.

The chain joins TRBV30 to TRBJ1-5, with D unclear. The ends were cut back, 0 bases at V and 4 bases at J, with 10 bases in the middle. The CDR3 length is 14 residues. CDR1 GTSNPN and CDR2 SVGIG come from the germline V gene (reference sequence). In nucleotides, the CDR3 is TGTGCCTGGAGTGTATTGGGGAGAAATCAGCCCCAGCATTTT. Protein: CAWSVLGRNQPQHF.

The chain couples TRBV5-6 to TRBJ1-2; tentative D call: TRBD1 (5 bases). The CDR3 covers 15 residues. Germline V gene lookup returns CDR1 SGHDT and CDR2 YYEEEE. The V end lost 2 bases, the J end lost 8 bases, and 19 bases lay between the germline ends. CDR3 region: CASSFLNGEGPGYTF. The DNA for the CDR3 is TGTGCCAGCAGCTTTCTCAACGGGGAGGGACCGGGCTACACCTTC.

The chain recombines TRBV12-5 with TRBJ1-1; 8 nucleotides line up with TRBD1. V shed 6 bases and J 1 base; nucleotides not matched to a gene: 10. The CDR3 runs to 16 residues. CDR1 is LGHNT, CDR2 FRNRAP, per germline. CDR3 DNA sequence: TGTGCTAGTGGCATAGACAGGGGCCAGGGGAACACTGAAGCTTTCTTT. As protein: CASGIDRGQGNTEAFF.

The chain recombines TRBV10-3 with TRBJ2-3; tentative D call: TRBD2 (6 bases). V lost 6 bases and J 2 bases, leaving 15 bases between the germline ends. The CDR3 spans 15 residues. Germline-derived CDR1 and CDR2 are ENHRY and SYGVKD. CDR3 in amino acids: CAISGGVYNTDTQYF. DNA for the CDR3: TGTGCCATCAGCGGCGGGGTTTATAACACAGATACGCAGTATTTT.

This CDR3 is CAISGARDGEQFF. DNA for the CDR3: TGTGCCATCAGTGGGGCCAGGGATGGTGAGCAGTTCTTC. The rearrangement joins TRBV10-3 to TRBJ2-1; the D gene is possibly TRBD1 (5 bases). CDR1 and CDR2 (germline): ENHRY, SYGVKD. CDR3 length: 13 amino acids. Trimming removed 4 bases at V and 9 bases at J, with 13 bases between.

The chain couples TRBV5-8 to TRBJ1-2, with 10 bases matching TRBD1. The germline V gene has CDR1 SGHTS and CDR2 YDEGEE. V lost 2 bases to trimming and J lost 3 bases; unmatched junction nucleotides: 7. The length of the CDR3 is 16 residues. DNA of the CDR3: TGTGCCAGCAGCTTATTCGGTGGGACAGGGGACTATGGCTACACCTTC. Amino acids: CASSLFGGTGDYGYTF.

For the CDR3, the DNA is TGTGCCAGCAGTGAAGGGACAGGGGACCCCTACGAGCAGTACTTC. Translation: CASSEGTGDPYEQYF. The gene calls are TRBV6-1 and TRBJ2-7, with 9 bases that match TRBD1. The germline V gene encodes CDR1 MNHNS and CDR2 SASEGT. The ends lost 1 base at V and 2 bases at J; junction bases unmatched: 3. This CDR3 has 15 amino acids.

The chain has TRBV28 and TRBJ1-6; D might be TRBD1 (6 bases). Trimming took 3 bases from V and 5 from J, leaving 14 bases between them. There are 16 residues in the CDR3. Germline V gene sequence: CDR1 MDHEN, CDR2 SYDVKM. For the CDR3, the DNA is TGTGCCAGCAGTTTTGCCAGGGGAGAGAATAATTCACCCCTCCACTTT. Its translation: CASSFARGENNSPLHF.